This is a list of T cell receptor beta chains from one sample in a study of metastatic and nonmetastatic thyroid tumors. TCRdb re-called the PCR reads with MiXCR. The sample contains fewer than 35,000 clones, 21% of which appear only once. Sequencing was carried out using tumor tissue. The receptors originated from a male donor with papillary thyroid cancer or a benign thyroid nodule (not recorded which). Some clones in this sample may be carry-over from other donors' samples. The CDR3 runs from the conserved cysteine through the conserved F or W. The D gene is left open where the match is weak. Clone sizes are given selectively: once, few, many, or a class where the clone is expanded.

v_call: TRBV13; clone_size: many; d_call: .; j_call: TRBJ1-1; cdr3_nt: TGTGCCAGCAGCTTAGGGGTAGAAGCTTTCTTT; cdr3_aa: CASSLGVEAFF
v_call: TRBV11-2; clone_size: .; d_call: .; j_call: TRBJ2-1; cdr3_nt: TGTGCCAGCAGCTTACAGGGTAGCTCCTACAATGAGCAGTTCTTC; cdr3_aa: CASSLQGSSYNEQFF
v_call: TRBV19; clone_size: many; d_call: .; j_call: TRBJ2-1; cdr3_nt: TGTGCCAGTAGTATAGGGACAAACCTCCCTAATGAGCAGTTCTTC; cdr3_aa: CASSIGTNLPNEQFF
v_call: TRBV6-4; clone_size: few; d_call: .; j_call: TRBJ2-7; cdr3_nt: TGTGCCAGCATTGGCACAGGGAGGTCGTACGAGCAGTACTTC; cdr3_aa: CASIGTGRSYEQYF
v_call: TRBV28; clone_size: few; d_call: .; j_call: TRBJ2-7; cdr3_nt: TGTGCCAGCAGTGTTCGTGGAAACGAGCGGTACTTC; cdr3_aa: CASSVRGNERYF
v_call: TRBV27; clone_size: .; d_call: TRBD2; j_call: TRBJ2-2; cdr3_nt: TGTGCCAGCACCGCTGGGGGACTAGCGGGAGGGTCCGGGGAGCTGTTTTTT; cdr3_aa: CASTAGGLAGGSGELFF
v_call: TRBV28; clone_size: once; d_call: .; j_call: TRBJ1-2; cdr3_nt: TGTGCCAGCAGTCCCCCCGGGACAATAAATGGCTACACCTTC; cdr3_aa: CASSPPGTINGYTF
v_call: TRBV11-2; clone_size: .; d_call: .; j_call: TRBJ1-2; cdr3_nt: TGTGCCAGCAGCTTAGATGAGCCGTGGTCCGTGCCTGGCTACACCTTC; cdr3_aa: CASSLDEPWSVPGYTF
v_call: TRBV4-3; clone_size: many; d_call: .; j_call: TRBJ2-2; cdr3_nt: TGCGCCAGCAGCCAAGTTGCGGGGCGAGGCACCGGGGAGCTGTTTTTT; cdr3_aa: CASSQVAGRGTGELFF
v_call: TRBV7-6; clone_size: many; d_call: .; j_call: TRBJ1-1; cdr3_nt: TGTGCCAGCAGCTTGAACAGGATCATGAACACTGAAGCTTTCTTT; cdr3_aa: CASSLNRIMNTEAFF
v_call: TRBV2; clone_size: many; d_call: .; j_call: TRBJ1-4; cdr3_nt: TGTGCCAGCAAGGCGGATTACAATGAAAAACTGTTTTTT; cdr3_aa: CASKADYNEKLFF
v_call: TRBV20-1; clone_size: many; d_call: .; j_call: TRBJ1-1; cdr3_nt: TGCAGTGCAAACAGGCCGAACACTGAAGCTTTCTTT; cdr3_aa: CSANRPNTEAFF
v_call: TRBV7-2; clone_size: many; d_call: .; j_call: TRBJ2-1; cdr3_nt: TGTGCCAGCAGCCAGATGGCGGCAGGAGACTACAATGAGCAGTTCTTC; cdr3_aa: CASSQMAAGDYNEQFF
v_call: TRBV20-1; clone_size: many; d_call: TRBD1; j_call: TRBJ2-7; cdr3_nt: TGCAGTGCTAGTGTCCTGCCAGGGGGCAGTTCAGGCGAGCAGTACTTC; cdr3_aa: CSASVLPGGSSGEQYF
v_call: TRBV10-1; clone_size: few; d_call: TRBD1; j_call: TRBJ2-3; cdr3_nt: TGCGCCAGCAGATCCGGACAGGGAGGAGATACGCAGTATTTT; cdr3_aa: CASRSGQGGDTQYF
v_call: TRBV30; clone_size: many; d_call: TRBD1; j_call: TRBJ1-4; cdr3_nt: TGTGCCTGGATGTTCAGGGGGGCGCGTGAAAAACTGTTTTTT; cdr3_aa: CAWMFRGAREKLFF
v_call: TRBV2; clone_size: many; d_call: .; j_call: TRBJ1-2; cdr3_nt: TGTGCCAGCAGTGAATTGGGGGCTCTTCGCGAGGGCTACACCTTC; cdr3_aa: CASSELGALREGYTF
v_call: TRBV10-3; clone_size: many; d_call: TRBD1; j_call: TRBJ2-3; cdr3_nt: TGTGCCATCAGTGAGTGGACAGGGGGCGCCCGGGATACGCAGTATTTT; cdr3_aa: CAISEWTGGARDTQYF
v_call: TRBV19; clone_size: few; d_call: .; j_call: TRBJ2-7; cdr3_nt: TGTGCCAGTAGTATAGGTCTAGCAGGGTCCTACGAGCAGTACTTC; cdr3_aa: CASSIGLAGSYEQYF
v_call: TRBV5-4; clone_size: many; d_call: .; j_call: TRBJ1-2; cdr3_nt: TGTGCCAGCAGTCCGACAGGAAACTATGGCTACACCTTC; cdr3_aa: CASSPTGNYGYTF
v_call: TRBV4-3; clone_size: many; d_call: .; j_call: TRBJ2-1; cdr3_nt: TGCGCCAGCAGCCCCCTCAGTAGGCTATCTCCGAGCTCCTACAATGAGCAGTTCTTC; cdr3_aa: CASSPLSRLSPSSYNEQFF
v_call: TRBV9; clone_size: .; d_call: .; j_call: TRBJ2-7; cdr3_nt: TGTGCCAGCAGCGTAGGAACAGGCTCCCTCTACGAGCAGTACTTC; cdr3_aa: CASSVGTGSLYEQYF
v_call: TRBV27; clone_size: .; d_call: .; j_call: TRBJ2-1; cdr3_nt: TGTGCCAGCAGTTTACGCAGATACAATGAGCAGTTCTTC; cdr3_aa: CASSLRRYNEQFF
v_call: TRBV7-8; clone_size: .; d_call: TRBD2; j_call: TRBJ2-1; cdr3_nt: TGTGCCAGCACAGCGGGAGGAGTGGGGAATGAGCAGTTCTTC; cdr3_aa: CASTAGGVGNEQFF
v_call: TRBV5-6; clone_size: .; d_call: .; j_call: TRBJ2-2; cdr3_nt: TGTGCCAGCAGGGACAGCAATCAGAACGGGGAGCTGTTTTTT; cdr3_aa: CASRDSNQNGELFF
v_call: TRBV5-6; clone_size: .; d_call: TRBD1; j_call: TRBJ1-2; cdr3_nt: TGTGCCAGCAGCGCTACCGGGACAGGGGGAAATGGCTACACCTTC; cdr3_aa: CASSATGTGGNGYTF
v_call: TRBV20-1; clone_size: many; d_call: .; j_call: TRBJ2-7; cdr3_nt: TGCAGTGTAGGTGGCGACTTGACCTACGAGCAGTACTTC; cdr3_aa: CSVGGDLTYEQYF
v_call: TRBV20-1; clone_size: medium-sized; d_call: .; j_call: TRBJ2-7; cdr3_nt: TGCAGTGCTAGAGGGACCGACTACGAGCAGTACTTC; cdr3_aa: CSARGTDYEQYF
v_call: TRBV7-9; clone_size: many; d_call: .; j_call: TRBJ1-5; cdr3_nt: TGTGCCAGCAGCTTAACGGAGGATCAGCCCCAGCATTTT; cdr3_aa: CASSLTEDQPQHF
v_call: TRBV20-1; clone_size: many; d_call: TRBD2; j_call: TRBJ2-2; cdr3_nt: TGCAGTGCTCCGTCTAGCGGCCCAAACACCGGGGAGCTGTTTTTC; cdr3_aa: CSAPSSGPNTGELFF
v_call: TRBV19; clone_size: many; d_call: .; j_call: TRBJ1-5; cdr3_nt: TGTGCCAGTAGTCCCGGCGGGGATCAGCCCCAGCATTTT; cdr3_aa: CASSPGGDQPQHF
v_call: TRBV9; clone_size: many; d_call: .; j_call: TRBJ2-3; cdr3_nt: TGTGCCAGCAGCGTAGGGCCAGGGGTGAAAGATACGCAGTATTTT; cdr3_aa: CASSVGPGVKDTQYF
v_call: TRBV30; clone_size: .; d_call: .; j_call: TRBJ2-3; cdr3_nt: TGTGCCTGGACTAGTTACACGGGAGATACGCAGTATTTT; cdr3_aa: CAWTSYTGDTQYF
v_call: TRBV18; clone_size: many; d_call: .; j_call: TRBJ2-6; cdr3_nt: TGTGCCAGCTCACCACGTTCGCCTGGGGCCAACGTCCTGACTTTC; cdr3_aa: CASSPRSPGANVLTF
v_call: TRBV6-1; clone_size: .; d_call: .; j_call: TRBJ1-5; cdr3_nt: TGTGCCAGCATGGGGGGTTTTCAGCCCCAGCATTTT; cdr3_aa: CASMGGFQPQHF
v_call: TRBV2; clone_size: many; d_call: .; j_call: TRBJ2-7; cdr3_nt: TGTGCCAGCAACCAGTTCAGGGACCACGAGCAGTACTTC; cdr3_aa: CASNQFRDHEQYF
v_call: TRBV20-1; clone_size: many; d_call: TRBD2; j_call: TRBJ2-3; cdr3_nt: TGCAGTGGAATAGCAGAGCGGGAGTCTCCAGATACGCAGTATTTT; cdr3_aa: CSGIAERESPDTQYF
v_call: TRBV11-2; clone_size: .; d_call: .; j_call: TRBJ2-7; cdr3_nt: TGTGCCAGCAGCTTAGTGGCAGGGGGGACCTACGAGCAGTACTTC; cdr3_aa: CASSLVAGGTYEQYF
v_call: TRBV12-3/TRBV12-4; clone_size: few; d_call: .; j_call: TRBJ2-2; cdr3_nt: TGTTCCAGCAGAACCTCCGGACGTTACTCCGGGGAGCTGTTTTTT; cdr3_aa: CSSRTSGRYSGELFF
v_call: TRBV7-2; clone_size: many; d_call: TRBD2; j_call: TRBJ2-5; cdr3_nt: TGTGCCAGCAGCTTAGTCGCAGCGGGGACCCAAGAGACCCAGTACTTC; cdr3_aa: CASSLVAAGTQETQYF
v_call: TRBV6-1; clone_size: many; d_call: TRBD1; j_call: TRBJ2-5; cdr3_nt: TGTGCCAGCAGAGGACAGGGCCGATTAGAGACCCAGTACTTC; cdr3_aa: CASRGQGRLETQYF